This T cell receptor (beta chain) appears in the sequencing data of a study of blood T cell repertoires in COVID-19. The repertoire was sequenced with immunoSEQ multiplex PCR; TCRdb's copy has only in-frame clones and lacks some. The sample yields about 150,000 clones, around 85% seen once. This CDR3 is built from 16 residues. The germline V and J ends were trimmed by 3 bases and 2 bases, with 15 bases remaining between them. Per germline, CDR1 SGHTA and CDR2 FQGTGA. Sequenced: peripheral blood. This chain links TRBV7-3 with TRBJ2-3; possibly TRBD2 for D (5 bases). The source of this sequence is a man in his 70s with acute or convalescent COVID-19. CDR3 in amino acids: CASSFEGRAATDTQYF. The CDR3 region has the DNA TGTGCCAGCAGCTTCGAGGGAAGAGCCGCCACAGATACGCAGTATTTT.